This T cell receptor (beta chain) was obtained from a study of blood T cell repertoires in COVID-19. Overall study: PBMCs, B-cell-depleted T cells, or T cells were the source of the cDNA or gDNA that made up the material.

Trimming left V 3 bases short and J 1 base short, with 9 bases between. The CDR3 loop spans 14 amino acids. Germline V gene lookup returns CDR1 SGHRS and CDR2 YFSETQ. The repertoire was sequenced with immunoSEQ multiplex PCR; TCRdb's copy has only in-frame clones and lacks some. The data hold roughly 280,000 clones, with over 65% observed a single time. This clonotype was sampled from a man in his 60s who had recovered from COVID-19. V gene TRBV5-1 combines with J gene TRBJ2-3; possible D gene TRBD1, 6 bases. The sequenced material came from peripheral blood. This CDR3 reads CASSSAGGTDTQYF. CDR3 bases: TGCGCCAGCAGCTCCGCAGGGGGCACAGATACGCAGTATTTT.